One sample yielded the 22 T cell receptor beta chains listed below, sequenced in a study of cytomegalovirus exposure and HLA in healthy donors (dated by TCRdb to the late 2010s). The library was made by the immunoSEQ multiplex PCR assay. The multiplex PCR relied on a mix of 60 forward primers for TCR Vbeta segments and 13 reverse primers for TCR Jbeta segments. This immuneACCESS table, as held by TCRdb, lists in-frame sequences with V and J called but not all clones. Of the missing ones, under half trace to an unresolved V gene in checked studies; the others have no known cause. This sample gives 140,000 or so clones in total; 75% to 90% of them show up just once. The ten largest clones capture approximately 1.1% of the sample. Sequencing used PBMCs. Receptors originate from a female donor in good health and CMV-seronegative.

The chain carries TRBV6-1 and TRBJ1-2, with 11 bases lining up with TRBD1. Germline CDR1 is MNHNS and CDR2 is SASEGT. The CDR3 length is 15 residues. Trimming took 6 bases from V and 3 from J; bases not matched to a gene: 6. CDR3 amino acids: CASRAGTGGHYGYTF. The CDR3, as DNA: TGTGCCAGCAGGGCCGGGACAGGGGGGCACTATGGCTACACCTTC.

V gene TRBV28 combines with J gene TRBJ1-3, with no clear D. This CDR3 has 13 residues. Trimming removed 1 base at V and 5 bases at J, with 6 bases between. CDR1 and CDR2 from the germline V gene are MDHEN and SYDVKM. This CDR3 reads CASSLSGRNTIYF. DNA for the CDR3: TGTGCCAGCAGTTTATCGGGAAGAAACACCATATATTTT. The complete variable domain, with remaining parts taken from reference TRBV28 and TRBJ1-3, reads DVKVTQSSRYLVKRTGEKVFLECVQDMDHENMFWYRQDPGLGLRLIYFSYDVKMKEKGDIPEGYSVSREKKERFSLILESASTNQTSMYLCASSLSGRNTIYFGEGSWLTVV.

This chain joins TRBV27 and TRBJ2-7; tentatively, D is TRBD2 (5 bases). Germline V gene sequence: CDR1 MNHEY, CDR2 SMNVEV (reference sequence). Trimming removed 5 bases at V and 6 bases at J, with 17 bases between. This CDR3 comprises 14 residues. The CDR3 DNA follows: TGTGCCAGCAGTCGTCAAGAGCCGGGATCCGAGCAGTACTTC. Amino acid sequence: CASSRQEPGSEQYF.

This clone was picked up one time. The gene calls are TRBV15 and TRBJ2-2; TRBD2 is a possible D gene (5 bases). This CDR3 region has 15 residues. Trimming took 9 bases from V and 2 from J, leaving 16 bases between them. Germline assignment: CDR1 LNHNV and CDR2 YYDKDF (reference sequence). The CDR3 region has the DNA TGTGCCACTTGGAGCGGCGGAATCAACACCGGGGAGCTGTTTTTT. It encodes CATWSGGINTGELFF.

This clone was observed a handful of times. The chain couples TRBV11-2 to TRBJ2-1; D not certain. V lost 5 bases to trimming and J lost 8 bases, with 16 bases between them. The CDR3 runs 14 residues. Germline CDR1 and CDR2: SGHAT and FQNNGV. CDR3 region: CASSPTTPRDEQFF. CDR3 nucleotide sequence: TGTGCCAGCAGCCCAACGACTCCTCGCGATGAGCAGTTCTTC.

This clone has more than one count but fewer than ten. This sequence joins TRBV4-2 and TRBJ1-2; maybe TRBD1 (5 bases). Germline CDR1 LGHNA, CDR2 YNFKEQ. V was pared by 0 bases and J by 4 bases, with 12 bases between. The CDR3 sequence is 15 residues long. The CDR3 DNA sequence: TGTGCCAGCAGCCAAGAAAAACTGGGGGGCTATGGCTACACCTTC. It specifies CASSQEKLGGYGYTF.

Only one count was recorded for this clone. The chain joins TRBV5-1 to TRBJ1-4; possible D gene TRBD1, 6 bases. Germline V lookup: CDR1 SGHRS, CDR2 YFSETQ. This CDR3 spans 14 amino acids. The V end lost 2 bases, the J end lost 8 bases, and 13 bases lay between the germline ends. The CDR3: CASSFGQGNEKLFF. The CDR3 region has the DNA TGCGCCAGCAGCTTCGGTCAGGGGAACGAAAAACTGTTTTTT.

The chain is built from TRBV5-4 and TRBJ2-2; D call uncertain. Germline V gene sequence: CDR1 SGHNT, CDR2 YYREEE (reference sequence). The length of the CDR3 is 14 residues. Trimming shortened V by 4 bases and J by 5 bases, and 12 bases separated the two germline ends. CDR3 sequence: CASSINGVTGELFF. For the CDR3, the DNA is TGTGCCAGCAGCATTAACGGAGTAACCGGGGAGCTGTTTTTT.

This chain links TRBV5-6 with TRBJ1-1; D gene ambiguous. The CDR3 sequence is 13 residues long. Germline CDR1 reads SGHDT; CDR2 reads YYEEEE. Trimming took 4 bases from V and 5 from J, leaving 12 bases between them. CDR3 protein: CASSLGSGTEAFF. CDR3 DNA: TGTGCCAGCAGCCTCGGATCGGGGACTGAAGCTTTCTTT.

The chain employs TRBV6-1 and TRBJ2-7, with a tentative D call TRBD2 (7 bases). CDR3 length: 16 residues. The ends were cut back, 2 bases at V and 2 bases at J, with 16 bases in the middle. Per the germline V gene, CDR1 is MNHNS and CDR2 is SASEGT. CDR3 in amino acids: CASSEYAGAGPYEQYF. The CDR3 DNA reads TGTGCCAGCAGTGAATATGCGGGGGCTGGGCCCTACGAGCAGTACTTC.

The chain is built from TRBV27 and TRBJ2-1; 8 positions agree with TRBD2. The CDR3 consists of 15 residues. J lost 6 bases, V lost 2 bases, and 6 bases had no gene match. Germline CDR1 is MNHEY and CDR2 is SMNVEV (reference sequence). Here the CDR3 DNA reads TGTGCCAGCAGTTTAAGCGGGAGCATGGGCAATGAGCAGTTCTTC. It yields the protein CASSLSGSMGNEQFF.

This sequence joins TRBV29-1 and TRBJ2-1; D call uncertain. The CDR3 has 15 residues. V was pared by 3 bases and J by 0 bases, with 12 bases between. Germline V gene lookup returns CDR1 SQVTM and CDR2 ANQGSEA. CDR3 in DNA: TGCAGCGTTGATAGTCTGACTTTCTCCTACAATGAGCAGTTCTTC. It encodes CSVDSLTFSYNEQFF.

This sequence joins TRBV9 and TRBJ2-7; 10 nucleotides agree with TRBD2. CDR3 length equals 16 residues. V trimming: 4 bases; J trimming: 3 bases; junction bases outside the gene matches: 10. In germline, CDR1 is SGDLS, CDR2 YYNGEE. Here the CDR3 DNA reads TGTGCCAGCAGCCTCCTAGCGGGAGATCCCCTCTACGAGCAGTACTTC. It translates to CASSLLAGDPLYEQYF. The full variable domain, rest sourced from reference TRBV9 and TRBJ2-7, is DSGVTQTPKHLITATGQRVTLRCSPRSGDLSVYWYQQSLDQGLQFLIQYYNGEERAKGNILERFSAQQFPDLHSELNLSSLELGDSALYFCASSLLAGDPLYEQYFGPGTRLTVT.

The chain couples TRBV5-4 to TRBJ1-2; D may be TRBD1 (5 bases). In germline, CDR1 is SGHNT, CDR2 YYREEE (reference sequence). V was trimmed by 3 bases and J by 4 bases, leaving 16 bases between them. CDR3 length: 15 residues. The CDR3 DNA reads TGTGCCAGCAGCTCTCGGGGGGGAATGACCTATGGCTACACCTTC. It is translated as CASSSRGGMTYGYTF. The full variable domain, its missing parts supplied by reference TRBV5-4 and TRBJ1-2, is ETGVTQSPTHLIKTRGQQVTLRCSSQSGHNTVSWYQQALGQGPQFIFQYYREEENGRGNFPPRFSGLQFPNYSSELNVNALELDDSALYLCASSSRGGMTYGYTFGSGTRLTVV.

The J gene is TRBJ1-1, the V gene TRBV7-2; 7 nucleotides align to TRBD1. The germline gives CDR1 SGHTA, CDR2 FQGNSA. This CDR3 region has 14 residues. With 5 bases clipped from V and 2 bases from J, the junction kept 5 bases outside the gene matches. CDR3 loop: CASSNRGTNTEAFF. The CDR3 nucleotides read TGTGCCAGCAGCAACAGGGGTACTAACACTGAAGCTTTCTTT.

V usage is TRBV5-6 and J usage is TRBJ2-7, with a weak D call TRBD2 (5 bases). CDR3 length equals 14 residues. Trimming cost V 2 bases and J 0 bases, with 9 bases left between them. Germline lookup yields CDR1 SGHDT and CDR2 YYEEEE. The CDR3 here is CASSFLEASYEQYF. In DNA form, the CDR3 reads TGTGCCAGCAGCTTTTTGGAGGCCTCCTACGAGCAGTACTTC.

V is TRBV5-1 and J is TRBJ2-3; 9 positions match TRBD2. Unmatched junction bases numbered 6, after V lost 0 bases and J lost 1 base. The V gene's germline CDR1 is SGHRS and CDR2 YFSETQ. CDR3 length equals 17 residues. CDR3: CASSLEGLARGTDTQYF. For the CDR3, the DNA is TGCGCCAGCAGCTTGGAGGGACTAGCTAGGGGCACAGATACGCAGTATTTT.

The V gene is TRBV2, the J gene TRBJ2-7, with TRBD1 identical over 7 bases. V lost 4 bases, J lost 0 bases, and 6 bases stayed unmatched. The CDR3 length is 15 residues. The germline CDR1 and CDR2 sequences are SNHLY and FYNNEI. CDR3 nucleotide sequence: TGTGCCAGCAGTGTGACCGGGACAGACTCCTACGAGCAGTACTTC. Translated: CASSVTGTDSYEQYF.

The chain uses TRBV9 and TRBJ2-7; perhaps TRBD1 as D (6 bases). Germline V gene sequence: CDR1 SGDLS, CDR2 YYNGEE. Between the trimmed V and J ends, which lost 0 bases and 1 base, there was a span of 8 bases. This CDR3 is built from 14 residues. CDR3 DNA: TGTGCCAGCAGCGTAGCTACAGGGTCCTACGAGCAGTACTTC. Amino acids: CASSVATGSYEQYF. Looking up the rest from reference TRBV9 and TRBJ2-7 gives the full variable domain: DSGVTQTPKHLITATGQRVTLRCSPRSGDLSVYWYQQSLDQGLQFLIQYYNGEERAKGNILERFSAQQFPDLHSELNLSSLELGDSALYFCASSVATGSYEQYFGPGTRLTVT.

V usage is TRBV6-5 and J usage is TRBJ2-3; 8 bases line up with TRBD2. Trimming took 10 bases from V and 4 from J; bases not matched to a gene: 13. The CDR3 sequence is 15 residues long. Germline V lookup: CDR1 MNHEY, CDR2 SVGAGI. This CDR3 reads CAIIRVAGFPDTQYF. CDR3 in DNA: TGTGCCATCATCAGGGTAGCGGGGTTCCCAGATACGCAGTATTTT.

The V and J genes are TRBV28 and TRBJ1-2, with 9 bases matching TRBD1. The V gene's germline CDR1 is MDHEN and CDR2 SYDVKM. The trim removed 3 bases at V and 8 bases at J, leaving 10 bases unmatched. CDR3 length: 15 amino acids. The CDR3 sequence: CASSFSSGQGRGYTF. CDR3 DNA: TGTGCCAGCAGTTTCTCTTCCGGACAGGGGCGGGGCTACACCTTC.

This chain joins TRBV28 and TRBJ2-7, with D perhaps matching TRBD2 (5 bases). The CDR3 covers 13 residues. With 2 bases removed from V and 2 bases from J, the gap between germline ends came to 7 bases. In germline, CDR1 is MDHEN, CDR2 SYDVKM. CDR3 bases: TGTGCCAGCAGTTTACTAGCCGCCTACGAGCAGTACTTC. Amino acid sequence: CASSLLAAYEQYF.